This TCR beta chain was identified in a study of T-cell reconstitution after alpha-beta-depleted transplantation in children. This clonotype was observed many times. Unique molecular identifiers were incorporated during preparation of the TCRbeta library. MiXCR, run by TCRdb on the PCR reads, gives a single entry per CDR3 protein. The data show around 15,000 distinct CDR3 sequences, with about 8% seen just once and 30% to 45% held by the top ten. J was trimmed by 3 bases and V by 0 bases; bases with no gene match: 9. Per the germline V gene, CDR1 is DFQATT and CDR2 is SNEGSKA (reference sequence). The CDR3 loop spans 17 amino acids.

The TCR originated in a boy under two years old who had a stem cell transplant for Wiskott-Aldrich syndrome, so the T cells may come from the graft donor. The chain employs TRBV20-1 and TRBJ2-1; 9 positions agree with TRBD2. The sample here was PBMCs, mostly from graft donor cells, taken 60 days after TCRalphabeta/CD19-depleted stem cell transplant. The CDR3 DNA follows: TGCAGTGCTAGAGATCCCCAAACTAGCGGGTTCTACAATGAGCAGTTCTTC. Protein product: CSARDPQTSGFYNEQFF.